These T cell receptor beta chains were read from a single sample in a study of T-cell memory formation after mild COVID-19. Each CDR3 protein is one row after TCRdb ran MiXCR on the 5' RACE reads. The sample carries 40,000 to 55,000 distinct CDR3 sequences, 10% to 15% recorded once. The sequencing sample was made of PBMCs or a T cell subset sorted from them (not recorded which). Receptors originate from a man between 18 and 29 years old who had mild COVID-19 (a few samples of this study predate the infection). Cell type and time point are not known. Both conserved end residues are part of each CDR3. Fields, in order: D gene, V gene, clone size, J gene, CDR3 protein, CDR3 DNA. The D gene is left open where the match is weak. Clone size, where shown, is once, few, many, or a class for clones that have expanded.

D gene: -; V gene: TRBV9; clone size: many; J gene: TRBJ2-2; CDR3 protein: CASSRYTGELFF; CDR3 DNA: TGTGCCAGCAGCAGGTACACCGGGGAGCTGTTTTTT
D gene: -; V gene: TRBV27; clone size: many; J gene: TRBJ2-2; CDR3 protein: CASSFRLAGELFF; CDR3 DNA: TGTGCCAGCAGTTTCAGACTAGCCGGGGAGCTGTTTTTT
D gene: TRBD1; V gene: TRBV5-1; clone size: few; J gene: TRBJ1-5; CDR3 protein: CASSLDRGGDQPQHF; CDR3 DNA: TGCGCCAGCAGCCTGGACAGGGGAGGCGATCAGCCCCAGCATTTT
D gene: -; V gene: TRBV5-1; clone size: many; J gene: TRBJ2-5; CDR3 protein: CASSLVQAGQETQYF; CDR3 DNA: TGCGCCAGCAGCTTGGTTCAGGCAGGCCAAGAGACCCAGTACTTC
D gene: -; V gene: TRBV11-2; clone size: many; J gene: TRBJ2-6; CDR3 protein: CASSLRDTNSGANVLTF; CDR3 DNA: TGTGCCAGCAGCTTAAGGGACACCAACTCTGGGGCCAACGTCCTGACTTTC
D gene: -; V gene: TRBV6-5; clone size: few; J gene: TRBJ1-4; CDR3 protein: CASGPDLINEKLFF; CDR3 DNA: TGTGCCAGCGGACCGGATCTGATTAATGAAAAACTGTTTTTT
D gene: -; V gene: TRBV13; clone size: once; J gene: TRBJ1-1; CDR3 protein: CATAGPADTEAFF; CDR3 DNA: TGTGCTACAGCGGGTCCGGCGGACACTGAAGCTTTCTTT
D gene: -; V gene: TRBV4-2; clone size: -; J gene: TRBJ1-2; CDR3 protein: CASSQAPGDEGYTF; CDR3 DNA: TGTGCCAGCAGCCAAGCCCCAGGGGATGAAGGCTACACCTTC
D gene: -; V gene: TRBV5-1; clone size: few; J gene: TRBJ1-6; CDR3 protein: CASSEDGGYSPLHF; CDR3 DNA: TGCGCCAGCAGCGAGGACGGGGGATATTCACCCCTCCACTTT
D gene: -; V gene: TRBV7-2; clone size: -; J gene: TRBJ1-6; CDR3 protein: CASSFVQGNSPLHF; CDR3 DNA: TGTGCCAGCAGCTTTGTCCAGGGAAATTCACCCCTCCACTTT
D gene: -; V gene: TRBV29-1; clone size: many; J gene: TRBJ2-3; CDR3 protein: CSVEFGAATDTQYF; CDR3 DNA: TGCAGCGTTGAATTCGGGGCCGCCACAGATACGCAGTATTTT
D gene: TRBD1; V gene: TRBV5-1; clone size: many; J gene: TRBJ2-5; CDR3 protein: CASARQGQETQYF; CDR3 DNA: TGCGCCAGCGCCCGACAGGGGCAAGAGACCCAGTACTTC
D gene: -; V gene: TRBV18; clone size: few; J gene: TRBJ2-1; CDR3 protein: CASLTRQTPNEQFF; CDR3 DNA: TGTGCCAGCTTGACGCGCCAAACCCCAAATGAGCAGTTCTTC
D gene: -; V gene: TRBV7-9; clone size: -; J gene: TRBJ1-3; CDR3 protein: CASRESSGNTIYF; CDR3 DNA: TGTGCCAGCAGGGAATCCTCTGGAAACACCATATATTTT
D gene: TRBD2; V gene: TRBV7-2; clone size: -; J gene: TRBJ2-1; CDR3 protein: CASSFLAVLFF; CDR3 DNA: TGTGCCAGCAGCTTTCTAGCGGTATTGTTCTTC
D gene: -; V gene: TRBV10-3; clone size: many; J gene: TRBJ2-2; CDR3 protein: CAISEYPPNTGELFF; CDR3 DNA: TGTGCCATCAGTGAGTACCCGCCGAACACCGGGGAGCTGTTTTTT
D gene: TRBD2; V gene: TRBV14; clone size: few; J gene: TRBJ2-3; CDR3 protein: CASSQGELAGGTDTQYF; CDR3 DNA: TGTGCCAGCAGCCAAGGTGAACTAGCGGGGGGCACAGATACGCAGTATTTT
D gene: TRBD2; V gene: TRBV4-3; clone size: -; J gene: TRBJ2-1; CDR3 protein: CASSQDPLAGGSEQFF; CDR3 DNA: TGCGCCAGCAGCCAAGATCCCCTAGCGGGGGGCAGCGAGCAGTTCTTC
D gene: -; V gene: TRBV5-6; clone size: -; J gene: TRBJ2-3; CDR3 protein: CASSLTGGDTQYF; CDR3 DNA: TGTGCCAGCAGCTTGACAGGCGGCGATACGCAGTATTTT
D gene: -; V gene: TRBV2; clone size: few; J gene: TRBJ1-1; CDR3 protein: CASRPGLTEAFF; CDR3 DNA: TGTGCCAGCAGACCGGGGCTCACTGAAGCTTTCTTT
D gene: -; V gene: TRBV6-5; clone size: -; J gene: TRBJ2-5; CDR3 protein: CAAQPQGRVETQYF; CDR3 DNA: TGTGCCGCGCAACCACAGGGTCGGGTAGAGACCCAGTACTTC
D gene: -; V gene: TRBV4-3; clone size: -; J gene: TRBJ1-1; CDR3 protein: CASSQEMYKNTEAFF; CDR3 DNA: TGCGCCAGCAGCCAAGAGATGTATAAGAACACTGAAGCTTTCTTT
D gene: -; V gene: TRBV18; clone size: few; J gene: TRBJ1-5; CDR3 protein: CASSPPSSEKTQHF; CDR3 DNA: TGTGCCAGCTCACCACCGAGCAGTGAGAAAACCCAGCATTTT
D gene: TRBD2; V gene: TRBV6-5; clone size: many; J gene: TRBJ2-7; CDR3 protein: CASSRTSGGARGYEQYF; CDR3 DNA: TGTGCCAGCAGTCGGACTAGCGGGGGCGCCAGGGGGTACGAGCAGTACTTC
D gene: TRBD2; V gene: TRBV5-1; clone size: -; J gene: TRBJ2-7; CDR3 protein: CASSPTPGLAGSYEQYF; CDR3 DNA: TGCGCCAGCAGCCCGACCCCGGGACTAGCGGGGTCCTACGAGCAGTACTTC
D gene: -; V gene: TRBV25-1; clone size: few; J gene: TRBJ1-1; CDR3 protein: CASRGLKAFF; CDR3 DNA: TGTGCCAGCAGGGGCTTGAAAGCTTTCTTT
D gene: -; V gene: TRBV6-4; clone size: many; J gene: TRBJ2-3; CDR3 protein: CASSDTSGSATDTQYF; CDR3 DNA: TGTGCCAGCAGTGACACGTCGGGGAGCGCCACAGATACGCAGTATTTT
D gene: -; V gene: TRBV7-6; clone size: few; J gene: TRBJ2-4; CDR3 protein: CASSGRGDIQYF; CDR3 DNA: TGTGCCAGCTCGGGCAGAGGGGACATTCAGTACTTC
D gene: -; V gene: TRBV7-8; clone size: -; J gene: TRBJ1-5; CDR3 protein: CASSDTSGFVQPQHF; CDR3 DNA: TGTGCCAGCAGCGATACCTCAGGGTTCGTGCAGCCCCAGCATTTT
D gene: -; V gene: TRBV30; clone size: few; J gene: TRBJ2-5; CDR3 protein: CAGEPPSGEETQYF; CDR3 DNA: TGTGCCGGGGAACCGCCATCAGGGGAAGAGACCCAGTACTTC
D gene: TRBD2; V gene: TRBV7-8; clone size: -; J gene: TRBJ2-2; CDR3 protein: CASSLRGGITGELFF; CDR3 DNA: TGTGCCAGCAGCTTGCGGGGGGGAATCACCGGGGAGCTGTTTTTT
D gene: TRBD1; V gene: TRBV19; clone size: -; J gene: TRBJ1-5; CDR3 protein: CASSAQGAQPQHF; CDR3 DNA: TGTGCCAGTAGTGCACAGGGGGCCCAGCCCCAGCATTTT
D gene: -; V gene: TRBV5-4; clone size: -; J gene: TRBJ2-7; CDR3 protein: CASSQRQPPYEQYF; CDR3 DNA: TGTGCCAGCAGCCAGCGACAGCCCCCCTACGAGCAGTACTTC
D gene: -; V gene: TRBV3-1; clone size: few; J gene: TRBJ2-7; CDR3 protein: CASSQYNLRGSYEQYF; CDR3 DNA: TGTGCCAGCAGCCAATACAATCTCAGGGGATCCTACGAGCAGTACTTC
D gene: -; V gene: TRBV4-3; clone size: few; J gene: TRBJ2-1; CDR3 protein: CASNPGRGGNEQFF; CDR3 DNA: TGCGCCAGTAACCCGGGGAGGGGGGGAAATGAGCAGTTCTTC
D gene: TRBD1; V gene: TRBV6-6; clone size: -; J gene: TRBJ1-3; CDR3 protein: CASRETGGISGNTIYF; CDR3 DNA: TGTGCCAGCAGAGAGACAGGGGGCATCTCTGGAAACACCATATATTTT
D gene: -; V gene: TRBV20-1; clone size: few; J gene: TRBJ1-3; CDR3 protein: CSARDPGAGNTIYF; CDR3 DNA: TGCAGTGCTAGAGACCCAGGTGCTGGAAACACCATATATTTT
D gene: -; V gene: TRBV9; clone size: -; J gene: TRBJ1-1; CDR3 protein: CASSPWDNWNTEAFF; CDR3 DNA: TGTGCCAGCAGCCCATGGGACAACTGGAACACTGAAGCTTTCTTT
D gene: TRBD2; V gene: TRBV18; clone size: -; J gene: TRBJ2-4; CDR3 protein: CASSPPGGVKNIQYF; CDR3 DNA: TGTGCCAGCTCACCCCCGGGGGGGGTCAAAAACATTCAGTACTTC
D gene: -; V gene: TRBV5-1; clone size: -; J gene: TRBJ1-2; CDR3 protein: CASSSREGNSRDGYTF; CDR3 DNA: TGCGCCAGCAGCTCCCGCGAGGGGAATAGTCGAGATGGCTACACCTTC
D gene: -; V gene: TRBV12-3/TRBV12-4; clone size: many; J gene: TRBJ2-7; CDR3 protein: CASSYGGIFYEQYF; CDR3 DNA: TGTGCCAGCAGTTACGGAGGGATCTTCTACGAGCAGTACTTC
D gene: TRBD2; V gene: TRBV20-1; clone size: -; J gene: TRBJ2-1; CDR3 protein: CSAPRAGGFSGEQFF; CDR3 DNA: TGCAGTGCCCCCAGAGCGGGGGGGTTTTCCGGTGAGCAGTTCTTC
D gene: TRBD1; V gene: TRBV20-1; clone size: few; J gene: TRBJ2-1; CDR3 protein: CSAREVGQGVQVF; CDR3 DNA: TGCAGTGCTAGAGAGGTGGGGCAGGGGGTCCAGGTCTTC
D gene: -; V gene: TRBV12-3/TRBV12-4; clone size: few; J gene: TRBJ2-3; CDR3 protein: CASSFVGAQYF; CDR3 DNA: TGTGCCAGCAGTTTCGTGGGGGCGCAGTATTTT
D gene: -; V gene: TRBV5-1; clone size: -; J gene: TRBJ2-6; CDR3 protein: CASSLGLWRGTGANVLTF; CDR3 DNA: TGCGCCAGCAGCTTGGGCCTGTGGAGGGGGACTGGGGCCAACGTCCTGACTTTC
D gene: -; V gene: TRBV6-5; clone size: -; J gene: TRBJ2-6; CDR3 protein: CASSYFGTSGANVLTF; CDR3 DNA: TGTGCCAGCAGTTACTTCGGAACATCTGGGGCCAACGTCCTGACTTTC
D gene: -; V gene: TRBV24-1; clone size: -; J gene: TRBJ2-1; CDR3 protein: CATSDPTGINEQFF; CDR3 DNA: TGTGCCACCAGTGACCCTACAGGGATCAATGAGCAGTTCTTC
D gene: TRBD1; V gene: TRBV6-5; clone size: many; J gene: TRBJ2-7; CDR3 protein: CASSWSLGQGKEQYF; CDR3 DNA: TGTGCCAGCAGTTGGTCCTTAGGACAGGGGAAAGAGCAGTACTTC
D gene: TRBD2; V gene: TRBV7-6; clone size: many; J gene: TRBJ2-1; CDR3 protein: CASSNRRLADNEQFF; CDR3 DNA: TGTGCCAGCAGCAACCGACGGCTAGCGGACAATGAGCAGTTCTTC